A single sample is the source of the 6 T cell receptor beta chains below, sequenced in a study of shared clonotypes between healthy human individuals. Profiling relied on immunoSEQ multiplex PCR, and the TCRdb table lists in-frame clones only, not all of them. The repertoire consists of around 200,000 clones, with 66% occurring once and the leading ten covering roughly 10%. Sequenced: memory CD4+ T cells sorted from blood. Subset here: CD45RA-negative fraction. The source of these receptors is a man aged 25-45 years in good health.

This sequence joins TRBV6-5 and TRBJ1-2, with D maybe TRBD1 (6 bases). The CDR3 totals 14 residues. The ends were cut back, 7 bases at V and 3 bases at J, with 15 bases in the middle. Germline loops: CDR1 MNHEY, CDR2 SVGAGI. The CDR3 loop is CASNPAGDYYGYTF. The DNA for the CDR3 is TGTGCCAGCAATCCCGCAGGGGACTACTATGGCTACACCTTC.

This chain joins TRBV7-9 and TRBJ1-3, with D perhaps matching TRBD1 (6 bases). The CDR3 loop spans 15 amino acids. Deletions cut 2 bases from V and 8 bases from J, with 16 bases between. Germline V gives CDR1 SEHNR, CDR2 FQNEAQ (reference sequence). The CDR3: CASSLNGGASDTIYF. The CDR3 bases are TGTGCCAGCAGCTTAAATGGGGGGGCGTCTGACACCATATATTTT.

The chain is built from TRBV7-4 and TRBJ1-2; D remains unclear. V was clipped by 10 bases and J by 6 bases, with 18 bases between them. Germline CDR1 SGHVT, CDR2 SQSDAQ. This CDR3 has 13 residues. The CDR3 DNA sequence: TGTGCCACCCGTCAAGGGAGTTTAAATGGCTACACCTTC. This translates into CATRQGSLNGYTF.

V gene TRBV6-4 combines with J gene TRBJ1-5; maybe TRBD1 (5 bases). V lost 8 bases and J lost 7, with 24 bases in between. Germline V gene sequence: CDR1 MRHNA, CDR2 SNTAGT. This CDR3 is 16 amino acids long. This chain's CDR3 is CASRLSEAPGTQPQHF. As DNA, the CDR3 is TGTGCCAGCCGTCTAAGTGAGGCTCCTGGGACCCAGCCCCAGCATTTT.

V is TRBV10-3 and J is TRBJ1-2; TRBD1 agrees at 8 bases. V lost 0 bases and J lost 6; bases outside the gene matches: 3. CDR1 is ENHRY and CDR2 is SYGVKD in the germline V gene. The CDR3 extends over 14 amino acids. This CDR3 reads CAISESRGRDGYTF. DNA for the CDR3: TGTGCCATCAGTGAGTCCAGGGGGCGCGATGGCTACACCTTC.

The rearrangement uses TRBV19 and TRBJ2-3; 8 nucleotides line up with TRBD2. V was clipped by 5 bases and J by 9 bases; unmatched bases: 19. There are 17 residues in the CDR3. The germline V gene encodes CDR1 LNHDA and CDR2 SQIVND (reference sequence). CDR3 sequence: CASSSSTSGPGGRTQYF. In nucleotides, the CDR3 is TGTGCCAGTAGTTCCTCCACTAGCGGCCCTGGGGGGAGGACGCAGTATTTT.